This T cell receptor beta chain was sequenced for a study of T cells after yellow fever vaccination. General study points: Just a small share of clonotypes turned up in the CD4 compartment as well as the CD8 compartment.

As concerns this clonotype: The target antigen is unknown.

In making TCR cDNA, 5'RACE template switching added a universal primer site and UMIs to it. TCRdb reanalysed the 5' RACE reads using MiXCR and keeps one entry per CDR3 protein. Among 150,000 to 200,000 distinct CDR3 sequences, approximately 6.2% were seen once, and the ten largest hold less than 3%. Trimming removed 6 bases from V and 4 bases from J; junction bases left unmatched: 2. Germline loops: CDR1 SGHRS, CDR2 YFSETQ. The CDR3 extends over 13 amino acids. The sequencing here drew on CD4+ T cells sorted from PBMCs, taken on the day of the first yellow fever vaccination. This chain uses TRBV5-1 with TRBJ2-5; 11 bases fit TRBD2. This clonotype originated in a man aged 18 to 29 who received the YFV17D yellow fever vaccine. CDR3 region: CASKLAGAETQYF. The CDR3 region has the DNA TGCGCCAGCAAACTAGCGGGGGCAGAGACCCAGTACTTC.